The sequence of this T cell receptor (beta chain) was determined in a study of T cell responses to AZD1222 COVID-19 vaccine. Measured with immunoSEQ multiplex PCR; TCRdb has only the in-frame clones, and not every one. The sample consists of around 65,000 clones, around 85% of them appearing once. Study-level findings and limits: Sampling captured repertoires only after the peak T cell response. Reports say nearly half of spike-specific TCRs go after unmutated variant regions.

A word on this clone: Its target is unknown.

Germline V CDR1 and CDR2: MNHEY, SVGAGI. V lost 4 bases to trimming and J lost 5 bases; unmatched junction nucleotides: 7. CDR3 length: 16 residues. The chain links TRBV6-5 to TRBJ2-2; 10 bases align to TRBD1. The clonotype was recovered from an adult who received the AZD1222 COVID-19 vaccine. Sequences were derived from peripheral blood, sampled 28 days after the second AZD1222 dose. This CDR3 reads CASSFETGQGTGELFF. Written as DNA, the CDR3 is TGTGCCAGCAGTTTCGAAACGGGACAGGGGACCGGGGAGCTGTTTTTT.